Presented here are 5 T cell receptor beta chains from one specimen sequenced in a study of cytomegalovirus exposure and HLA in healthy donors. The PCR contained 60 Vbeta and 13 Jbeta primers. Profiling relied on immunoSEQ multiplex PCR, and the TCRdb table lists in-frame clones only, not all of them. The sample consists of around 170,000 clones, roughly 80% of them appearing once. The sequencing input was PBMCs. The receptor set was obtained from a boy younger than 10 in good health and CMV-seronegative.

V is TRBV10-1 and J is TRBJ2-1; 8 bases align to TRBD1. The CDR3 spans 15 residues. V was pared by 6 bases and J by 5 bases, with 9 bases of the junction left unmatched. Germline-derived CDR1 and CDR2 are WNHNN and SYGVQD (reference sequence). This CDR3 reads CASSPDRGSNNEQFF. DNA of the CDR3: TGCGCCAGCAGCCCCGACAGGGGAAGCAACAATGAGCAGTTCTTC.

The V gene is TRBV4-1, the J gene TRBJ1-1; D is unresolved. V lost 5 bases and J lost 8, with 18 bases in between. Looked up from germline, CDR1 is MGHRA and CDR2 is YSYEKL. The CDR3 loop spans 14 amino acids. This chain's CDR3 is CASSKAAEASEAFF. In nucleotides, the CDR3 is TGCGCCAGCAGCAAGGCCGCCGAGGCCAGCGAAGCTTTCTTT.

The V call is TRBV7-2, the J call TRBJ2-3; weak D call: TRBD1 (5 bases). CDR1 and CDR2 (germline): SGHTA, FQGNSA. The CDR3 is 14 amino acids. V lost 6 bases and J 0 bases, leaving 10 bases between the germline ends. The CDR3 DNA reads TGTGCCAGCAGAGGGGCGGTGAGCACAGATACGCAGTATTTT. Its translation is CASRGAVSTDTQYF.

The rearrangement links TRBV5-4 to TRBJ2-1; D possibly corresponds to TRBD2 (6 bases). The CDR3 contains 14 residues. V was cut by 4 bases and J by 7 bases, with 15 bases left in between. CDR1 is SGHNT and CDR2 is YYREEE in the germline V gene (reference sequence). As DNA, the CDR3 is TGTGCCAGCAGCAAATGGAGGGAGAGGAATGAGCAGTTCTTC. Its protein product is CASSKWRERNEQFF.

The chain employs TRBV14 and TRBJ2-4; D gene uncertain. V dropped 2 bases and J dropped 7 bases, with 9 bases sitting between them. The germline CDR1 and CDR2 sequences are SGHDN and FVKESK. This CDR3 comprises 13 residues. The CDR3 bases are TGTGCCAGCAGCCAATTTTCTGGCAACATTCAGTACTTC. The encoded protein is CASSQFSGNIQYF.